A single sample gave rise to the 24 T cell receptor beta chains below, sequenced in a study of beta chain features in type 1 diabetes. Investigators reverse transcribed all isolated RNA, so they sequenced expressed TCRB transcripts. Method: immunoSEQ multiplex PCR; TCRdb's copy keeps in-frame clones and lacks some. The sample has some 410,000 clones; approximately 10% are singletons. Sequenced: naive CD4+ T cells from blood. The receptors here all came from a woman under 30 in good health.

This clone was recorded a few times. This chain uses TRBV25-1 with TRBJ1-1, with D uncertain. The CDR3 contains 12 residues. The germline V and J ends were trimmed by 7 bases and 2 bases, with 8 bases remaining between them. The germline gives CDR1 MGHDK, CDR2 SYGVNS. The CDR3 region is CASTSGNTEAFF. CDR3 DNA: TGTGCCAGCACATCGGGCAACACTGAAGCTTTCTTT. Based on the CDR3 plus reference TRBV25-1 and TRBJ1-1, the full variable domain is EADIYQTPRYLVIGTGKKITLECSQTMGHDKMYWYQQDPGMELHLIHYSYGVNSTEKGDLSSESTVSRIRTEHFPLTLESARPSHTSQYLCASTSGNTEAFFGQGTRLTVV.

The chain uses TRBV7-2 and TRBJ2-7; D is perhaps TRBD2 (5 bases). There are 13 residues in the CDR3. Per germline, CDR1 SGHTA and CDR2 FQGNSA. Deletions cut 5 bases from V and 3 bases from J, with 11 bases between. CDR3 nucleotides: TGTGCCAGCAGCCCCAGAGGGAGCTACGAGCAGTACTTC. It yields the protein CASSPRGSYEQYF.

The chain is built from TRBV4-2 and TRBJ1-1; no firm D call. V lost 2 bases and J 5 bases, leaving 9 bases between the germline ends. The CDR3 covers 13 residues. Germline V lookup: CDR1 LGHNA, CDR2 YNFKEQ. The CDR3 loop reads CASSQLVFTEAFF. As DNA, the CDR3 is TGTGCCAGCAGCCAATTAGTATTTACTGAAGCTTTCTTT.

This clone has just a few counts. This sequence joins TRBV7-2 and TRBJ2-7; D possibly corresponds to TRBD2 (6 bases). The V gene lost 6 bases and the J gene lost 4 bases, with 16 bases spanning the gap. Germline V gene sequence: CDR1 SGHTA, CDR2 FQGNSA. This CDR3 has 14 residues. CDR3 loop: CASSHRTSRYEQYF. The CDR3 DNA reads TGTGCCAGCAGTCATCGAACTAGCCGGTACGAGCAGTACTTC.

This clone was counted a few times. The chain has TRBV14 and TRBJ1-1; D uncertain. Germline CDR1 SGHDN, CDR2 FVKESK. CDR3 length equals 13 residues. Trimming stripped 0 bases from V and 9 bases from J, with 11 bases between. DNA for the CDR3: TGTGCCAGCAGCCAAGAAACAGCCCCGAAAGCTTTCTTT. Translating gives CASSQETAPKAFF.

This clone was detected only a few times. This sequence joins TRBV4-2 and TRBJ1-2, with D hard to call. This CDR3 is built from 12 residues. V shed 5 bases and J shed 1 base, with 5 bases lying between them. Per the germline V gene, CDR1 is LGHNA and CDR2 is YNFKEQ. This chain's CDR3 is CASSVGNYGYTF. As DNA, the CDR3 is TGTGCCAGCAGCGTGGGTAACTATGGCTACACCTTC.

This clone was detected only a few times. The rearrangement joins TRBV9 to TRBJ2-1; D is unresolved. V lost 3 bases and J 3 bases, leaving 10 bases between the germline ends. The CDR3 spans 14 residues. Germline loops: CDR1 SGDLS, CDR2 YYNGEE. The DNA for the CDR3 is TGTGCCAGCAGCGCGCGGCGGAACTACAATGAGCAGTTCTTC. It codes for CASSARRNYNEQFF.

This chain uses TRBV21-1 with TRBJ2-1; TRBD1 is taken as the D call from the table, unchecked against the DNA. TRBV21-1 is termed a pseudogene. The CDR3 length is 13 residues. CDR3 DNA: TGTGCCAGCGAGGGGGCTATTAGGAATGAGCAGTTCTTC. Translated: CASEGAIRNEQFF.

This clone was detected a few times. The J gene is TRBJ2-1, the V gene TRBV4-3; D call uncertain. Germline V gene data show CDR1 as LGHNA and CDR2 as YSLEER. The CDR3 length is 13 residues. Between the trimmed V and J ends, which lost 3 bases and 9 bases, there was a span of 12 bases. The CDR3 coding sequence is TGCGCCAGCAGCCATCTCATCGGAGTTGAGCAGTTCTTC. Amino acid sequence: CASSHLIGVEQFF.

CDR3 residues: CASSPPGQGHSFF. The CDR3 DNA is TGTGCCAGCTCACCACCGGGGCAGGGCCACTCTTTCTTT. The chain recombines TRBV18 with TRBJ1-1, with D perhaps matching TRBD1 (5 bases). CDR1 and CDR2 (germline): KGHSH, LQKENI. The CDR3 has 13 residues. The germline V and J ends were trimmed by 0 bases and 12 bases, with 14 bases remaining between them. Looking up the rest from reference TRBV18 and TRBJ1-1 gives the full variable domain: NAGVMQNPRHLVRRRGQEARLRCSPMKGHSHVYWYRQLPEEGLKFMVYLQKENIIDESGMPKERFSAEFPKEGPSILRIQQVVRGDSAAYFCASSPPGQGHSFFGQGTRLTVV.

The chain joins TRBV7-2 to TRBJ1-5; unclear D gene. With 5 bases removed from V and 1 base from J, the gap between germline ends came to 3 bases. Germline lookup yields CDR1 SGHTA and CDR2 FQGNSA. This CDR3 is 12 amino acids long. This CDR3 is CASSPSNQPQHF. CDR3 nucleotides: TGTGCCAGCAGCCCGAGCAATCAGCCCCAGCATTTT.

The CDR3 is CASSHGRASYNEQFF. The CDR3 DNA follows: TGTGCCAGCAGCCACGGGAGGGCCTCCTACAATGAGCAGTTCTTC. J is TRBJ2-1 and V is TRBV7-3, with TRBD2 matching over 8 bases. Trimming at V came to 5 bases and at J to 0 bases, leaving 3 bases not matched to a gene. There are 15 residues in the CDR3. From germline, CDR1 is SGHTA and CDR2 FQGTGA.

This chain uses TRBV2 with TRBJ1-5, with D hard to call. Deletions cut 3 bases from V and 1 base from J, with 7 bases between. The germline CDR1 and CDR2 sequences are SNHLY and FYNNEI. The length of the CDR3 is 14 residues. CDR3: CASSDKTSNQPQHF. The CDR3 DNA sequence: TGTGCCAGCAGTGATAAAACAAGCAATCAGCCCCAGCATTTT.

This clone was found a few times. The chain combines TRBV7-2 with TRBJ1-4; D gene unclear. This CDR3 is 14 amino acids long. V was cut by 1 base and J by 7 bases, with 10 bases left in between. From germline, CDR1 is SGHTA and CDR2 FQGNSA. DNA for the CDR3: TGTGCCAGCAGCTTAGGGGCAGCAGGTGAAAAACTGTTTTTT. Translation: CASSLGAAGEKLFF.

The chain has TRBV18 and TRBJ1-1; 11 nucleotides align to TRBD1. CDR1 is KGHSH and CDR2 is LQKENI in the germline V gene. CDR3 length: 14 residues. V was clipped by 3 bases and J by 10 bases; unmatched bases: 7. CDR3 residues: CASSPSGQGASAFF. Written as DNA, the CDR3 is TGTGCCAGCTCACCTTCCGGACAGGGGGCTTCAGCTTTCTTT.

The CDR3 DNA reads TGTGCCAGCAGCTTAGGTCCGGGCTCCCAAGAGACCCAGTACTTC. Its protein product is CASSLGPGSQETQYF. The genes are TRBV7-8 and TRBJ2-5; D is ambiguous. CDR1 and CDR2 (germline): SGHVS, FQNEAQ. This CDR3 contains 15 residues. Trimming removed 1 base from V and 1 base from J, with 10 bases in between.

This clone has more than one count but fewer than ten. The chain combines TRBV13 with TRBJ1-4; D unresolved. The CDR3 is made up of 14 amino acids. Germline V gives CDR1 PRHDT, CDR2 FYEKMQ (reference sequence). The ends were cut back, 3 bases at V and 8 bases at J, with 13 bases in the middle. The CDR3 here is CASSLSGSREKLFF. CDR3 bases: TGTGCCAGCAGCTTGTCGGGGTCTAGAGAAAAACTGTTTTTT.

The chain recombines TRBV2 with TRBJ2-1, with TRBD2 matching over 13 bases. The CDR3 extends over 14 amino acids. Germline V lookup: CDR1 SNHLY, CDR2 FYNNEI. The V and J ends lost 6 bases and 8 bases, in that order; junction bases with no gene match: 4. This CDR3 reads CASRRTSGSDEQFF. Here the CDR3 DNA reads TGTGCCAGCAGGAGGACTAGCGGGAGTGATGAGCAGTTCTTC.

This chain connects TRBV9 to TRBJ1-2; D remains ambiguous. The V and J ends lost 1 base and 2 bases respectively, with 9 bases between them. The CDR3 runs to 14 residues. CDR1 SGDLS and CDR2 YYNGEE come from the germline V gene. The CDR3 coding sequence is TGTGCCAGCAGCGTACAAACAGCAAACTATGGCTACACCTTC. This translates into CASSVQTANYGYTF.

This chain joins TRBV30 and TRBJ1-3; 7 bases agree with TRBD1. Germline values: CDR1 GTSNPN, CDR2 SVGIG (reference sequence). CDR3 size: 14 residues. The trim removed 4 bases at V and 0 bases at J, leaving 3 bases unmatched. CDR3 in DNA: TGTGCCTGGACGACAGGGAACTCTGGAAACACCATATATTTT. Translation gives CAWTTGNSGNTIYF. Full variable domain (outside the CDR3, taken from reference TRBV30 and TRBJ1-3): SQTIHQWPATLVQPVGSPLSLECTVEGTSNPNLYWYRQAAGRGLQLLFYSVGIGQISSEVPQNLSASRPQDRQFILSSKKLLLSDSGFYLCAWTTGNSGNTIYFGEGSWLTVV.

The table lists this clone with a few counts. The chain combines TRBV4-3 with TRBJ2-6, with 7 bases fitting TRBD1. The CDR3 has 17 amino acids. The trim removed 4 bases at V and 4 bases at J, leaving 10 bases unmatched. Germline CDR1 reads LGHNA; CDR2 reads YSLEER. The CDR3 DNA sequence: TGCGCCAGCAGCCTCGGGACAGCGATCTGGGGGGCCAACGTCCTGACTTTC. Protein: CASSLGTAIWGANVLTF.

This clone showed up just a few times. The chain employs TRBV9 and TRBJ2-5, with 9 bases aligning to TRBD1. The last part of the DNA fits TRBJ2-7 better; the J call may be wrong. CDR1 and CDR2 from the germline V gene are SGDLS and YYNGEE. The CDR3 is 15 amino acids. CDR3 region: CASSVAPGQGYEQYF. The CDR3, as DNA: TGTGCCAGCAGCGTAGCTCCGGGACAGGGCTACGAGCAGTACTTC.

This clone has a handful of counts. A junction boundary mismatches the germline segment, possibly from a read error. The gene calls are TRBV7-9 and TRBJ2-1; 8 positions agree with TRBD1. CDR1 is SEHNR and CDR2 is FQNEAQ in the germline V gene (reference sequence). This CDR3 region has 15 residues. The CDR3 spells CASSVARTGHNEQFF. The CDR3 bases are TGTGCCAGCAGCGTAGCCCGGACAGGGCATAATGAGCAGTTCTTC.

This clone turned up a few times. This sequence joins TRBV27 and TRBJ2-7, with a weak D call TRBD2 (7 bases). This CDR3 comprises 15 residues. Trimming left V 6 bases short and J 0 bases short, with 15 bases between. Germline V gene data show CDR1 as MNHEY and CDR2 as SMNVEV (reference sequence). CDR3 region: CASSTLRGGSYEQYF. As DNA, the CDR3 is TGTGCCAGCAGCACCTTGAGGGGGGGCTCCTACGAGCAGTACTTC.